A single sample gave rise to the 22 T cell receptor beta chains below, sequenced in a study of blood T cells in healthy people across ages. A second PCR, run for roughly 7 to 11 cycles, used a sample-barcoded 5' primer plus a J-beta primer mix. TCRdb re-called the 5' RACE reads through MiXCR, storing one row per CDR3 protein. The repertoire holds nearly 800,000 distinct CDR3 sequences, with around 50% as singletons. Sequenced input: blood. These receptors came from a man between 40 and 49 years old in good health.

CDR3 DNA sequence: TGTGCCAGCAGTGATATTCCTGGGACAGAGTACTTC. It encodes CASSDIPGTEYF. The chain carries TRBV25-1 and TRBJ2-5; 7 bases match TRBD1. Trimming removed 3 bases from V and 12 bases from J; junction bases left unmatched: 7. CDR1 is MGHDK and CDR2 is SYGVNS in the germline V gene. The CDR3 sequence is 12 residues long. The full variable domain, in which reference TRBV25-1 and TRBJ2-5 provide the parts outside the CDR3, is EADIYQTPRYLVIGTGKKITLECSQTMGHDKMYWYQQDPGMELHLIHYSYGVNSTEKGDLSSESTVSRIRTEHFPLTLESARPSHTSQYLCASSDIPGTEYFGPGTRLLVL.

V gene TRBV5-1 combines with J gene TRBJ1-5; 9 nucleotides line up with TRBD1. From germline, CDR1 is SGHRS and CDR2 YFSETQ. V was pared by 4 bases and J by 7 bases, with 6 bases of the junction left unmatched. The CDR3 contains 14 residues. This CDR3 reads CASSATGGGQPQHF. The DNA of the CDR3 is TGCGCCAGCAGCGCGACAGGGGGAGGCCAGCCCCAGCATTTT.

The chain recombines TRBV4-3 with TRBJ2-5; D is uncertain. The germline V and J ends were trimmed by 0 bases and 6 bases, with 23 bases remaining between them. This CDR3 is 18 amino acids long. In germline, CDR1 is LGHNA, CDR2 YSLEER. The CDR3 DNA is TGCGCCAGCAGCCAAGAACGTTTTAGGGCAGACCCCCGTCAGACCCAGTACTTC. This encodes CASSQERFRADPRQTQYF.

The chain joins TRBV6-1 to TRBJ2-4; 7 bases align to TRBD1. CDR1 is MNHNS and CDR2 is SASEGT in the germline V gene. V lost 0 bases, J lost 1 base, and 15 bases stayed unmatched. This CDR3 comprises 20 residues. The CDR3 region has the DNA TGTGCCAGCAGTGAAGCTACCGGGACAGCACCTGCGACTGCCAAAAACATTCAGTACTTC. Its protein product is CASSEATGTAPATAKNIQYF.

This chain joins TRBV5-1 and TRBJ2-2; 9 positions agree with TRBD2. V gave up 1 base and J gave up 6 bases; unmatched junction bases: 4. Germline CDR1 is SGHRS and CDR2 is YFSETQ. The CDR3 is 15 amino acids. In nucleotides, the CDR3 is TGCGCCAGCAGCTTGCCGACTAGCGGTTCCGGGGAGCTGTTTTTT. Residues: CASSLPTSGSGELFF.

V usage is TRBV24-1 and J usage is TRBJ2-4; no clear D gene. Trimming took off 1 base at V and 13 bases at J, with 13 bases between the two ends. This CDR3 region has 13 residues. Germline V gene data show CDR1 as KGHDR and CDR2 as SFDVKD. The CDR3 loop reads CATSDFAPPGQYF. DNA of the CDR3: TGTGCCACCAGTGATTTTGCCCCGCCTGGGCAGTACTTC.

The chain recombines TRBV29-1 with TRBJ2-7; 9 positions match TRBD1. Germline CDR1 and CDR2: SQVTM and ANQGSEA. The CDR3 is made up of 15 amino acids. The V gene end was trimmed by 4 bases and the J gene end by 3 bases; junction bases not matched to a gene: 10. The CDR3 DNA follows: TGCAGCGTTGGATCGGACAGGGGTTTACTCTACGAGCAGTACTTC. It encodes CSVGSDRGLLYEQYF.

This chain joins TRBV28 and TRBJ2-5, with 8 bases fitting TRBD2. Germline loops: CDR1 MDHEN, CDR2 SYDVKM. The CDR3 has 16 residues. The J segment lost 4 bases and the V segment lost 3 bases, leaving 10 bases of the junction unmatched. Here the CDR3 DNA reads TGTGCCAGCAGTTTCCCCCGACTAGCGCCCCGAGAGACCCAGTACTTC. It codes for CASSFPRLAPRETQYF.

This clonotype came up once. The chain joins TRBV7-3 to TRBJ1-6, with a weak D call TRBD1 (6 bases). This CDR3 region has 12 residues. Trimming removed 3 bases at V and 13 bases at J, with 10 bases between. Germline values: CDR1 SGHTA, CDR2 FQGTGA. CDR3 region: CASSLLGGPLHF. CDR3 sequence (DNA): TGTGCCAGCAGCTTGTTGGGGGGCCCCCTCCACTTT.

The chain employs TRBV27 and TRBJ2-7, with TRBD2 matching over 7 bases. Germline V gene lookup returns CDR1 MNHEY and CDR2 SMNVEV (reference sequence). The CDR3 runs 15 residues. V was pared by 6 bases and J by 2 bases, with 10 bases of the junction left unmatched. The CDR3 nucleotides read TGTGCCAGCAGCGCACTAGCGCTAGGCCCCTACGAGCAGTACTTC. It is translated as CASSALALGPYEQYF.

In DNA form, the CDR3 reads TGTGCCAGCAGCCAAGATCAAGCGGGAGGTGGGGAGACCCAGTACTTC. It codes for CASSQDQAGGGETQYF. The chain joins TRBV14 to TRBJ2-7; 9 nucleotides line up with TRBD2. The DNA end is a closer match to TRBJ2-5, so the J assignment may be wrong. Germline V gene data show CDR1 as SGHDN and CDR2 as FVKESK. CDR3 length equals 16 residues.

This chain joins TRBV7-2 and TRBJ2-2; TRBD2 agrees at 8 bases. CDR1 and CDR2 (germline): SGHTA, FQGNSA. The junction had 9 bases not matched to a gene; V was cut back by 2 bases and J by 7 bases. The CDR3 spans 16 residues. As DNA, the CDR3 is TGTGCCAGCAGCTTATTAAGTCGACGGGGGGGCGGGGAGCTGTTTTTT. It encodes CASSLLSRRGGGELFF.

For this clonotype: A much larger clonotype is one base distant, so this may be a read error. The CDR3 sequence is CSVEQGSYDYTF. The CDR3 nucleotides are TGCAGCGTTGAACAGGGGAGCTATGACTACACCTTC. The V and J genes are TRBV29-1 and TRBJ1-2, with D perhaps matching TRBD1 (6 bases). The CDR3 runs to 12 residues. The V gene's germline CDR1 is SQVTM and CDR2 ANQGSEA. Looking up the rest from reference TRBV29-1 and TRBJ1-2 gives the full variable domain: SAVISQKPSRDICQRGTSLTIQCQVDSQVTMMFWYRQQPGQSLTLIATANQGSEATYESGFVIDKFPISRPNLTFSTLTVSNMSPEDSSIYLCSVEQGSYDYTFGSGTRLTVV.

The chain employs TRBV20-1 and TRBJ2-1; 8 nucleotides align to TRBD2. The CDR3 runs 12 residues. Looked up from germline, CDR1 is DFQATT and CDR2 is SNEGSKA (reference sequence). V lost 3 bases to trimming and J lost 9 bases; unmatched junction nucleotides: 4. The CDR3 reads CSASGLAIEQFF. CDR3 nucleotides: TGCAGTGCTAGTGGACTAGCCATTGAGCAGTTCTTC.

The rearrangement joins TRBV19 to TRBJ2-6, with D possibly called TRBD1 or TRBD2 (5 bases each). The CDR3 has 14 amino acids. The V end lost 10 bases, the J end lost 10 bases, and 20 bases lay between the germline ends. Per the germline V gene, CDR1 is LNHDA and CDR2 is SQIVND (reference sequence). This chain's CDR3 is CATRPRDHQNVLTF. The CDR3, as DNA: TGTGCCACCCGACCCCGGGACCACCAAAACGTCCTGACTTTC.

This chain links TRBV28 with TRBJ2-5; TRBD1 matches 7 bases. The CDR3 consists of 14 residues. V lost 2 bases to trimming and J lost 3 bases; unmatched junction nucleotides: 3. Looked up from germline, CDR1 is MDHEN and CDR2 is SYDVKM. The CDR3 nucleotides are TGTGCCAGCAGTTTAAGGGGGCGAAAAGAGACCCAGTACTTC. Its translation is CASSLRGRKETQYF.

This clonotype was observed many times. The J gene is TRBJ2-7, the V gene TRBV11-3; 7 positions match TRBD2. V shed 6 bases, J shed 2 bases, and the junction held 10 bases outside the gene matches. Germline assignment: CDR1 SGHNT and CDR2 YENEEA. This CDR3 is 15 amino acids long. CDR3 protein: CASSPAGTTAYEQYF. The CDR3 DNA reads TGTGCCAGCAGTCCCGCCGGGACTACTGCCTACGAGCAGTACTTC.

This clonotype was seen only once. The chain couples TRBV5-5 to TRBJ2-7; 8 bases match TRBD1. The DNA end is a closer match to TRBJ2-5, so the J assignment may be wrong. CDR1 SGHKS and CDR2 YYEKEE come from the germline V gene (reference sequence). CDR3 length equals 19 residues. CDR3 protein: CASSLTITSTGAALETQYF. CDR3 in DNA: TGTGCCAGCAGCTTAACAATAACCTCGACAGGGGCGGCTTTGGAGACCCAGTACTTC.

The chain is built from TRBV12-3 or TRBV12-4 and TRBJ2-1; tentatively, D is TRBD1 or TRBD2 (5 bases each). The CDR3 is 15 amino acids. Trimming removed 5 bases at V and 3 bases at J, with 14 bases between. The CDR3 coding sequence is TGTGCCAGCAGTAAAACCGGGACCCTCTACAATGAGCAGTTCTTC. Translating it yields CASSKTGTLYNEQFF.

The chain is built from TRBV6-5 and TRBJ2-2, with TRBD2 identical over 9 bases. Germline lookup yields CDR1 MNHEY and CDR2 SVGAGI. The CDR3 totals 15 residues. V lost 6 bases and J lost 6; bases outside the gene matches: 8. The CDR3 DNA reads TGTGCCAGCAGATCCAGCGGGAGGTCCCCCGGGGAGCTGTTTTTT. Protein sequence: CASRSSGRSPGELFF.

This clonotype was observed a few times. The chain combines TRBV4-3 with TRBJ2-2; the D is unclear. Germline loops: CDR1 LGHNA, CDR2 YSLEER. Trimming took off 2 bases at V and 5 bases at J, with 12 bases between the two ends. CDR3 length: 15 residues. The CDR3 region is CASSQFTSGTGELFF. For the CDR3, the DNA is TGCGCCAGCAGCCAATTCACATCCGGGACCGGGGAGCTGTTTTTT.

The chain links TRBV7-2 to TRBJ2-5; 7 bases are shared with TRBD2. Germline lookup yields CDR1 SGHTA and CDR2 FQGNSA. CDR3 length: 12 amino acids. The V gene end was trimmed by 5 bases and the J gene end by 13 bases; junction bases not matched to a gene: 10. CDR3 protein: CASSPRGGLVYF. DNA for the CDR3: TGTGCCAGCAGCCCCCGCGGCGGACTAGTGTACTTC. Looking up the rest from reference TRBV7-2 and TRBJ2-5 gives the full variable domain: GAGVSQSPSNKVTEKGKDVELRCDPISGHTALYWYRQSLGQGLEFLIYFQGNSAPDKSGLPSDRFSAERTGGSVSTLTIQRTQQEDSAVYLCASSPRGGLVYFGPGTRLLVL.